These T cell receptor beta chains were read from a single sample in a study of regulatory T cells in long-lasting Graves disease. Each CDR3 protein gets one entry after TCRdb re-called the multiplex PCR reads with MiXCR. Among about 420,000 distinct CDR3 sequences listed, 23% were seen once. The starting material was peripheral blood mononuclear cells (PBMCs), obtained when the disease was refractory, from a patient treated with antithyroid drugs. Receptor source: a female donor with Graves disease. CDR3s include the opening cysteine and the closing phenylalanine or tryptophan. The D gene is left open where the match is weak. Not all rows give a size; the values are once, few, many and, for expanded clones, a class.

j_call v_call d_call clone_size cdr3_nt cdr3_aa
TRBJ1-1 TRBV18 - - TGTGCCAGCTCACCTTCGAGAGTAACTGAAGCTTTCTTT CASSPSRVTEAFF
TRBJ2-7 TRBV12-3/TRBV12-4 TRBD2 many TGTGCCAGCAGTTTTGGGGGGGACGAGCAGTACTTC CASSFGGDEQYF
TRBJ1-2 TRBV7-2 TRBD1 many TGTGCCAGCAGCTTAGCGATAACAGGGGGGGACTATGGCTACACCTTC CASSLAITGGDYGYTF
TRBJ1-5 TRBV30 - - TGTGCCTGGAGTGTTGGAGGGATCAATCAGCCCCAGCATTTT CAWSVGGINQPQHF
TRBJ2-7 TRBV5-5 TRBD1 - TGTGCCAGCAGCCTGAATACAGGGGTGATCTACGAGCAGTACTTC CASSLNTGVIYEQYF
TRBJ2-2 TRBV5-1 TRBD2 - TGCGCCAGCAGCCTGAAGTTAACTAGCGCGGTAACCGGGGAGCTGTTTTTT CASSLKLTSAVTGELFF
TRBJ1-1 TRBV5-1 - - TGCGCCAGCAGCTTGGGGGGCTGGGGGAGGGGGAACACTGAAGCTTTCTTT CASSLGGWGRGNTEAFF
TRBJ2-5 TRBV18 - - TGTGCCAGCTCACCCCTCAGACAGGAAAAGACCCAGTACTTC CASSPLRQEKTQYF
TRBJ1-1 TRBV11-1 - many TGTGCCAGCAGCTTATCAGATACCGCGAACACTGAAGCTTTCTTT CASSLSDTANTEAFF
TRBJ2-5 TRBV28 - many TGTGCCAGCAGGACCGAGGGACATGGACAAGAGACCCAGTACTTC CASRTEGHGQETQYF
TRBJ2-7 TRBV15 TRBD1 - TGTGCCACCAGCATGACCCCAGACAGGGCGCGCTACGAGCAGTACTTC CATSMTPDRARYEQYF
TRBJ1-2 TRBV27 - - TGTGCCAGCAAAGGTACAGGAACCTATGGCTACACCTTC CASKGTGTYGYTF
TRBJ2-7 TRBV7-2 TRBD1 few TGTGCCAGCAGCTTCGACAGGGGGGACTACGAGCAGTACTTC CASSFDRGDYEQYF
TRBJ1-1 TRBV28 - many TGTGCCAGCAGTAGGAGGGGTGAAGCTTTCTTT CASSRRGEAFF
TRBJ1-1 TRBV7-2 TRBD1 many TGTGCCAGCAGCCCCCGGACAGGGGGGAACACTGAAGCTTTCTTT CASSPRTGGNTEAFF
TRBJ2-7 TRBV20-1 - - TGCAGTGCTAGAAGGGGCCTCTGGCGCGCAACCTACGAGCAGTACTTC CSARRGLWRATYEQYF
TRBJ2-3 TRBV6-2/TRBV6-3 - - TGTGCCAGCAAGCCCCGAGGCGGACCCACAGATACGCAGTATTTT CASKPRGGPTDTQYF
TRBJ2-2 TRBV10-3 TRBD1 few TGTGCCATCAGTGACGGAACAGGGGCCGGGGAGCTGTTTTTT CAISDGTGAGELFF
TRBJ1-2 TRBV2 - many TGTGCCAGCAGTGAAGTGGCAGGGGTGTATGGCTACACCTTC CASSEVAGVYGYTF
TRBJ1-3 TRBV20-1 - - TGCAGTGCTCTCCCGACGAGCGACTCTGGAAACACCATATATTTT CSALPTSDSGNTIYF
TRBJ1-1 TRBV28 TRBD1 many TGTGCCAGTCGATGGGGGGACAGGAACACTGAAGCTTTCTTT CASRWGDRNTEAFF
TRBJ2-1 TRBV12-3/TRBV12-4 - once TGTGCCAGCAGTCCAGACAGGCAGTCATACAATGAGCAGTTCTTC CASSPDRQSYNEQFF
TRBJ1-4 TRBV12-3/TRBV12-4 - many TGTGCCAGCAGTCCCCACCGCCCGGGTGGAGAAAAACTGTTTTTT CASSPHRPGGEKLFF